These T cell receptor beta chains were read from a single sample in a study of shared clonotypes between healthy human individuals. Clones were sequenced by immunoSEQ multiplex PCR, and TCRdb holds only the in-frame ones, with some missing. The sample contains roughly 2,500,000 clones, 93% of which appear only once. Sequencing used naive CD4+ T cells from PBMCs. The source of these receptors is a man aged 18 to 29 in good health. Some clones in this sample may be carry-over from other donors' samples. Both conserved end residues are part of each CDR3. D genes are given only for firm matches. For some rows the clone size is stated as once, few or many, or as a class when expanded; others skip it.

>TRBV7-2|TRBD1|TRBJ1-3|NA
TGTGCCAGCAGCTTAGTATTCGGGGCAGGGGGCCCCGGAAACACCATATATTTT
CASSLVFGAGGPGNTIYF
>TRBV7-2|TRBD1|TRBJ2-1|NA
TGTGCCAGCAGCTTAGGTCTGACAGGGAATGAGCAGTTCTTC
CASSLGLTGNEQFF
>TRBV5-1|NA|TRBJ2-5|NA
TGCGCCAGCAGCACTCAGGGTACACAAGAGACCCAGTACTTC
CASSTQGTQETQYF
>TRBV6-5|NA|TRBJ2-3|once
TGTGCCAGCAGGAGGGACATCGATACGCAGTATTTT
CASRRDIDTQYF
>TRBV25-1|NA|TRBJ2-7|NA
TGTGCCAGCAGACAGGGAGCGAGGTACGAGCAGTACTTC
CASRQGARYEQYF
>TRBV27|NA|TRBJ1-3|NA
TGTGCCAGCAGCCGCGCGGGCTCTGGAAACACCATATATTTT
CASSRAGSGNTIYF
>TRBV9|NA|TRBJ1-3|NA
TGTGCCAGCACCGAGGGACGTTACCCCTCTGGAAACACCATATATTTT
CASTEGRYPSGNTIYF
>TRBV5-1|NA|TRBJ2-7|NA
TGTGCCAGCCAGGCTGGGAGCTACGAGCAGTACTTC
CASQAGSYEQYF
>TRBV6-5|TRBD1|TRBJ1-5|NA
TGTGCCAGCAGTGTTACAGGGGGTGTTCAGCCCCAGCATTTT
CASSVTGGVQPQHF
>TRBV7-6|NA|TRBJ2-3|NA
TGTGCCAGCAGCTTGCGGACAGTAACAGATACGCAGTATTTT
CASSLRTVTDTQYF
>TRBV15|NA|TRBJ2-1|NA
TGTGCCACCAGCACGGCAGCAGTGTCCTACAATGAGCAGTTCTTC
CATSTAAVSYNEQFF
>TRBV7-9|TRBD1|TRBJ1-1|few
TGTGCCAGCACCGCTCAGGGGGACACTGAAGCTTTCTTT
CASTAQGDTEAFF
>TRBV18|TRBD1|TRBJ2-3|NA
TGTGCCAGCTCCCCGGGACAGGCACGCACAGATACGCAGTATTTT
CASSPGQARTDTQYF
>TRBV6-5|NA|TRBJ2-2|NA
TGTGCCAGCAGTTACCTACGTAGGCGGGACACCGGGGAGCTGTTTTTT
CASSYLRRRDTGELFF
>TRBV5-1|NA|TRBJ1-5|NA
TGCGCCAGCAGAGAGGGGCGCGGGCAGCCCCAGCATTTT
CASREGRGQPQHF
>TRBV25-1|NA|TRBJ1-3|NA
TGTGCCAGCAGTGATTTCGACAGGAGCTCTGGAAACACCATATATTTT
CASSDFDRSSGNTIYF
>TRBV30|NA|TRBJ2-1|NA
TGTGCCTGGGAGAACAATGAGCAGTTCTTC
CAWENNEQFF
>TRBV5-1|NA|TRBJ2-5|NA
TGCGCCAGCAGCTTGGGGACAATATCCCAGACCCAGTACTTC
CASSLGTISQTQYF
>TRBV11-2|NA|TRBJ1-1|NA
TGTGCCAGCAGCTTATTGGGCGGTGAAGCTTTCTTT
CASSLLGGEAFF
>TRBV4-2|NA|TRBJ1-5|NA
TGTGCCAGCAGCCAAGTCGGGGGGGCCCAGCATTTT
CASSQVGGAQHF
>TRBV5-5|NA|TRBJ2-1|NA
TGTGCCAGCAGCGGAGGGACGCGAAACAACAATGAGCAGTTCTTC
CASSGGTRNNNEQFF
>TRBV6-5|NA|TRBJ1-5|NA
TGTGCCAGCAGTTACGGGCCCGCTGGAGGTCAGCCCCAGCATTTT
CASSYGPAGGQPQHF
>TRBV7-2|TRBD2|TRBJ2-7|NA
TGTGCCAGCAGTCTTACTAGCGGGAGCTCCTACGAGCAGTACTTC
CASSLTSGSSYEQYF
>TRBV28|TRBD1|TRBJ1-1|NA
TGTGCCAGCGGAAACAGGGACAGGCAGGGAGCTTTCTTT
CASGNRDRQGAFF
>TRBV2|NA|TRBJ1-2|once
TGTGCCAGCAGTCCAATTAACTATGGCTACACCTTC
CASSPINYGYTF
>TRBV4-1|TRBD1|TRBJ2-5|NA
TGCGCCAGCAGCCGGGGACAGGGGGTTGGCGAGACCCAGTACTTC
CASSRGQGVGETQYF
>TRBV9|NA|TRBJ2-5|once
TGTGCCAGCAGCGCCTCTACCTACCTAGAGCGAGAGACCCAGTACTTC
CASSASTYLERETQYF
>TRBV6-5|TRBD2|TRBJ2-7|NA
TGTGCCAGCAGGGACACTAGCGGGCCCTCCTACGAGCAGTACTTC
CASRDTSGPSYEQYF
>TRBV28|NA|TRBJ1-2|NA
TGTGCCAGCAGTTTGAGAGATAGATATGGCTACACCTTC
CASSLRDRYGYTF
>TRBV7-3|NA|TRBJ1-6|NA
TGTGCCAGCAGCTTAAGATCCAATTCACCCCTCCACTTT
CASSLRSNSPLHF
>TRBV19|TRBD2|TRBJ2-5|NA
TGTGCCAGTAGTATGCGTCTAGCGGGAATCACGACAGAGACCCAGTACTTC
CASSMRLAGITTETQYF
>TRBV5-8|NA|TRBJ1-2|NA
TGTGCCAGCAGCTTGGTTACGGCCCGCCCTAATGGCTACACCTTC
CASSLVTARPNGYTF
>TRBV9|NA|TRBJ2-7|NA
TGTGCCAGCAGCGTAGAGGGCGGGGAGTACGAGCAGTACTTC
CASSVEGGEYEQYF
>TRBV7-3|TRBD1|TRBJ2-1|NA
TGTGCCAGCAGCTCCCGGGGGACAGGGGGCTTCAATGAGCAGTTCTTC
CASSSRGTGGFNEQFF
>TRBV5-6|NA|TRBJ1-2|once
TGTGCCAGCGGTCTGCGGGACGGTGGTAAATATGGCTACACCTTC
CASGLRDGGKYGYTF
>TRBV5-1|NA|TRBJ2-7|NA
TGCGCCAGCAGCCGACAGGAGGCCTACGAGCAGTACTTC
CASSRQEAYEQYF
>TRBV14|NA|TRBJ1-1|few
TGTGCCAGCAGCCAAGATCCCCAGCGGTCCACTGAAGCTTTCTTT
CASSQDPQRSTEAFF